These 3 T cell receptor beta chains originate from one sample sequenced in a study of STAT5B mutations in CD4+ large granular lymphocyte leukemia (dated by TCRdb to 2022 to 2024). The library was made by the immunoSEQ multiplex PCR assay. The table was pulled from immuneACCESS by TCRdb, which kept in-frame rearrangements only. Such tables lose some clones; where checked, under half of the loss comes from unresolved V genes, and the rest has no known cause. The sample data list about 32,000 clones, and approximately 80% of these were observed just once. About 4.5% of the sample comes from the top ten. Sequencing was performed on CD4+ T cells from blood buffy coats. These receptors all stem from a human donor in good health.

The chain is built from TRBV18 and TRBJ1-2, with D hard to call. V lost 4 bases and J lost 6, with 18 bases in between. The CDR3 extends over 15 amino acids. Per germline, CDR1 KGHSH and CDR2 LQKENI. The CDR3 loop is CASSQGLPSIDGYTF. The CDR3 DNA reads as TGTGCCAGCTCACAAGGACTTCCTTCGATCGATGGCTACACCTTC. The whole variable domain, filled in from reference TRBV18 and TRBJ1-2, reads NAGVMQNPRHLVRRRGQEARLRCSPMKGHSHVYWYRQLPEEGLKFMVYLQKENIIDESGMPKERFSAEFPKEGPSILRIQQVVRGDSAAYFCASSQGLPSIDGYTFGSGTRLTVV.

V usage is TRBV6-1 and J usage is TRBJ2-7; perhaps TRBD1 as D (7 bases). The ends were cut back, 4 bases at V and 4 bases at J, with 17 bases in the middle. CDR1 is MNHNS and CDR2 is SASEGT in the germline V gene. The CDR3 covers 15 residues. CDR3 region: CASSVGGGYRYEQYF. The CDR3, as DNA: TGTGCCAGCAGTGTTGGAGGGGGCTACCGGTACGAGCAGTACTTC.

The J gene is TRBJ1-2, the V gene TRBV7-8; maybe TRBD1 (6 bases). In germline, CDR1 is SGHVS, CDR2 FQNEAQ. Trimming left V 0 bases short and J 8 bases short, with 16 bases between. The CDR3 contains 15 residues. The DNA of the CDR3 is TGTGCCAGCAGCTTAGCGGATTCGGGGGCGGGCGGCTACACCTTC. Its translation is CASSLADSGAGGYTF.